Below, 30 T cell receptor beta chains from the same sample are listed, as sequenced in a study of cytomegalovirus exposure and HLA in healthy donors. The PCR used 60 Vbeta and 13 Jbeta primers. Produced via immunoSEQ multiplex PCR; TCRdb's table is partial and in-frame only. The top ten clones hold approximately 3% of a sample with 150,000 to 200,000 clones, over 70% of them seen once. What was sequenced was PBMCs. These TCRs come from a woman aged 45-65 years in good health and CMV-seropositive.

The V gene is TRBV29-1, the J gene TRBJ1-2, with a weak D call TRBD1 (5 bases). Germline loops: CDR1 SQVTM, CDR2 ANQGSEA. V lost 6 bases, J lost 1 base, and 9 bases lay in between. The CDR3 spans 12 residues. Written as DNA, the CDR3 is TGCAGCGTACAGACAGTTAACTATGGCTACACCTTC. Encoded protein: CSVQTVNYGYTF.

The chain links TRBV10-1 to TRBJ1-2; 8 nucleotides match TRBD1. Germline CDR1 reads WNHNN; CDR2 reads SYGVQD (reference sequence). CDR3 length: 13 amino acids. V shed 4 bases and J 4 bases; nucleotides not matched to a gene: 2. The DNA of the CDR3 is TGCGCCAGCAGTGGACAGGGGAGCTATGGCTACACCTTC. Protein product: CASSGQGSYGYTF.

V usage is TRBV5-5 and J usage is TRBJ2-7; 10 bases are shared with TRBD1. The CDR3 covers 17 residues. V trimming: 4 bases; J trimming: 3 bases; junction bases outside the gene matches: 13. Germline-derived CDR1 and CDR2 are SGHKS and YYEKEE (reference sequence). The CDR3 DNA sequence: TGTGCCAGCAGCGGATCCTATTCCGGGACAGGGGACTACGAGCAGTACTTC. Protein product: CASSGSYSGTGDYEQYF.

V gene TRBV5-1 combines with J gene TRBJ2-5; 9 bases match TRBD2. This CDR3 region has 15 residues. The germline CDR1 and CDR2 sequences are SGHRS and YFSETQ. Trimming took 5 bases from V and 2 from J; bases not matched to a gene: 7. CDR3 coding DNA: TGCGCCAGCAGTACGCTAGCGGGGTGGCAAGAGACCCAGTACTTC. Its translation: CASSTLAGWQETQYF. Full variable domain (rest looked up from reference TRBV5-1 and TRBJ2-5): KAGVTQTPRYLIKTRGQQVTLSCSPISGHRSVSWYQQTPGQGLQFLFEYFSETQRNKGNFPGRFSGRQFSNSRSEMNVSTLELGDSALYLCASSTLAGWQETQYFGPGTRLLVL.

V and J are TRBV6-1 and TRBJ1-3, with D unresolved. Trimming shortened V by 6 bases and J by 2 bases, and 8 bases separated the two germline ends. CDR3 length: 13 amino acids. Germline CDR1 and CDR2: MNHNS and SASEGT. The CDR3: CASRGQTGNTIYF. CDR3 nucleotides: TGTGCCAGCAGGGGCCAGACTGGAAACACCATATATTTT.

This rearrangement joins TRBV5-6 to TRBJ1-6; possibly TRBD1 for D (6 bases). The ends were cut back, 3 bases at V and 7 bases at J, with 11 bases in the middle. The CDR3 is made up of 14 amino acids. Germline CDR1 SGHDT, CDR2 YYEEEE. The CDR3 DNA sequence: TGTGCCAGCAGCTCCGGACAGTCAAATTCACCCCTCCACTTT. Translating gives CASSSGQSNSPLHF.

The chain links TRBV28 to TRBJ1-2, with a possible D match to TRBD1 (5 bases). Trimming stripped 3 bases from V and 8 bases from J, with 10 bases between. The CDR3 extends over 12 amino acids. Per the germline V gene, CDR1 is MDHEN and CDR2 is SYDVKM. CDR3 amino acids: CASSFAGPGYTF. The CDR3 DNA sequence: TGTGCCAGCAGTTTCGCAGGGCCGGGCTACACCTTC.

This clone was seen a single time. The V gene is TRBV2, the J gene TRBJ1-2, with D unclear. Germline values: CDR1 SNHLY, CDR2 FYNNEI. CDR3 length equals 14 residues. V shed 6 bases and J shed 1 base, with 12 bases lying between them. The CDR3 reads CASRDYSYNYGYTF. The CDR3 DNA sequence: TGTGCCAGCAGAGATTACAGTTATAACTATGGCTACACCTTC.

The chain joins TRBV2 to TRBJ1-1; D gene ambiguous. The CDR3 is made up of 14 amino acids. Germline V gene lookup returns CDR1 SNHLY and CDR2 FYNNEI. The V gene lost 6 bases and the J gene lost 8 bases, with 19 bases spanning the gap. The CDR3 loop is CASRPQFAGAEAFF. CDR3 nucleotides: TGTGCCAGCAGGCCACAATTCGCGGGCGCGGAAGCTTTCTTT. Based on the CDR3 plus reference TRBV2 and TRBJ1-1, the full variable domain is EPEVTQTPSHQVTQMGQEVILRCVPISNHLYFYWYRQILGQKVEFLVSFYNNEISEKSEIFDDQFSVERPDGSNFTLKIRSTKLEDSAMYFCASRPQFAGAEAFFGQGTRLTVV.

The chain recombines TRBV15 with TRBJ1-2; 7 bases are shared with TRBD1. The CDR3 contains 18 residues. Germline CDR1 is LNHNV and CDR2 is YYDKDF (reference sequence). The junction had 11 bases not matched to a gene; V was cut back by 0 bases and J by 1 base. The CDR3 sequence: CATSRDEPGGGGNYGYTF. The DNA for the CDR3 is TGTGCCACCAGCAGAGATGAGCCAGGGGGTGGGGGTAACTATGGCTACACCTTC.

This rearrangement joins TRBV29-1 to TRBJ1-4; 7 bases line up with TRBD1. V gave up 5 bases and J gave up 8 bases; unmatched junction bases: 8. CDR3 size: 13 residues. Germline V gives CDR1 SQVTM, CDR2 ANQGSEA. DNA of the CDR3: TGCAGCGTTATAGACAGGGTTGAAGAAAAACTGTTTTTT. Translating it yields CSVIDRVEEKLFF.

The genes are TRBV11-2 and TRBJ2-7; possible D gene TRBD2, 6 bases. The length of the CDR3 is 17 residues. In germline, CDR1 is SGHAT, CDR2 FQNNGV. Trimming removed 0 bases from V and 2 bases from J, with 17 bases in between. For the CDR3, the DNA is TGTGCCAGCAGCTTAGATGGTGAAACTAGCCCTACCTACGAGCAGTACTTC. It codes for CASSLDGETSPTYEQYF.

This rearrangement joins TRBV5-1 to TRBJ2-7; TRBD2 matches 9 bases. V trimming: 6 bases; J trimming: 0 bases; junction bases outside the gene matches: 10. Germline loops: CDR1 SGHRS, CDR2 YFSETQ. The CDR3 is made up of 16 amino acids. The CDR3 DNA sequence: TGCGCCAGCACCGAGTCGACTAGCGGAAGCTCCTACGAGCAGTACTTC. Protein product: CASTESTSGSSYEQYF.

CDR3 coding DNA: TGTGCCAGCTCAGCTCAGCGGGCGGGAAACACCATATATTTT. This encodes CASSAQRAGNTIYF. The chain joins TRBV5-4 to TRBJ1-3, with D hard to call. Germline V gene sequence: CDR1 SGHNT, CDR2 YYREEE (reference sequence). Trimming shortened V by 7 bases and J by 4 bases, and 15 bases separated the two germline ends. The CDR3 loop spans 14 amino acids.

V and J are TRBV11-3 and TRBJ2-1; D gene uncertain. Trimming stripped 5 bases from V and 4 bases from J, with 15 bases between. Germline CDR1 is SGHNT and CDR2 is YENEEA. The CDR3 totals 15 residues. CDR3 loop: CASSARLTNYNEQFF. The CDR3 bases are TGTGCCAGCAGCGCCCGACTGACGAATTACAATGAGCAGTTCTTC.

CDR3 region: CASKQRTGSYEQYF. The DNA of the CDR3 is TGTGCCAGCAAACAACGGACAGGGTCCTACGAGCAGTACTTC. V gene TRBV6-1 combines with J gene TRBJ2-7; 8 nucleotides agree with TRBD1. CDR1 and CDR2 from the germline V gene are MNHNS and SASEGT. This CDR3 has 14 amino acids. V shed 7 bases and J 1 base; nucleotides not matched to a gene: 6.

This rearrangement joins TRBV4-2 to TRBJ1-6, with 7 bases matching TRBD1. Unmatched junction bases numbered 1, after V lost 0 bases and J lost 8 bases. Germline-derived CDR1 and CDR2 are LGHNA and YNFKEQ. The CDR3 runs 14 residues. The CDR3 reads CASSQDGTDSPLHF. In nucleotides, the CDR3 is TGTGCCAGCAGCCAAGATGGGACAGATTCACCCCTCCACTTT.

The chain has TRBV15 and TRBJ2-1; TRBD1 matches at 10 bases. Looked up from germline, CDR1 is LNHNV and CDR2 is YYDKDF (reference sequence). J was trimmed by 6 bases and V by 5 bases; bases with no gene match: 1. The CDR3 loop spans 13 amino acids. The DNA of the CDR3 is TGTGCCACCAGCGGGACAGGGGCCAATGAGCAGTTCTTC. This translates into CATSGTGANEQFF.

The V call is TRBV5-1, the J call TRBJ2-3, with 8 bases that match TRBD1. Germline loops: CDR1 SGHRS, CDR2 YFSETQ. The CDR3 spans 14 residues. With 5 bases clipped from V and 2 bases from J, the junction kept 4 bases outside the gene matches. DNA for the CDR3: TGCGCCAGCAGACGACAGGGGTACACAGATACGCAGTATTTT. It codes for CASRRQGYTDTQYF.

The chain uses TRBV15 and TRBJ1-1; D perhaps matches TRBD1 (5 bases). V was clipped by 7 bases and J by 1 base, with 13 bases between them. CDR3 length: 14 residues. Germline CDR1 LNHNV, CDR2 YYDKDF (reference sequence). CDR3 DNA sequence: TGTGCCACCACCCCGGGGGGAGCGAACACTGAAGCTTTCTTT. Its translation: CATTPGGANTEAFF.

This sequence joins TRBV19 and TRBJ1-5, with D hard to call. This CDR3 contains 13 residues. The V gene's germline CDR1 is LNHDA and CDR2 SQIVND (reference sequence). Trimming pared 6 bases from V and 2 bases from J, leaving 8 bases between. The CDR3 loop reads CASRWAGNQPQHF. The CDR3 coding sequence is TGTGCCAGTAGGTGGGCAGGCAATCAGCCCCAGCATTTT.

The CDR3 here is CASSGFSGPNNEQFF. The CDR3 DNA is TGTGCCAGCAGCGGATTTAGCGGGCCGAACAATGAGCAGTTCTTC. The gene calls are TRBV9 and TRBJ2-1; 7 nucleotides match TRBD2. Germline assignment: CDR1 SGDLS and CDR2 YYNGEE. This CDR3 region has 15 residues. V lost 3 bases and J lost 5; bases outside the gene matches: 8.

The chain combines TRBV5-5 with TRBJ2-7; 10 bases fit TRBD1. The CDR3 spans 16 residues. V shed 0 bases and J 1 base; nucleotides not matched to a gene: 4. Germline CDR1 is SGHKS and CDR2 is YYEKEE (reference sequence). In nucleotides, the CDR3 is TGTGCCAGCAGCTTGGGTCGGACAGGGGGGTCCTACGAGCAGTACTTC. Residues: CASSLGRTGGSYEQYF.

The rearrangement joins TRBV6-5 to TRBJ1-1; D not resolved. Germline V gives CDR1 MNHEY, CDR2 SVGAGI. This CDR3 spans 15 amino acids. The V gene lost 0 bases and the J gene lost 2 bases, with 10 bases spanning the gap. CDR3 DNA sequence: TGTGCCAGCAGTTACTCCGCCGCGGGAAACACTGAAGCTTTCTTT. This sequence encodes CASSYSAAGNTEAFF.

This clone was seen a single time. The chain links TRBV9 to TRBJ2-4; TRBD2 matches at 11 bases. The CDR3 contains 15 residues. CDR1 is SGDLS, CDR2 YYNGEE, per germline. V shed 1 base, J shed 9 bases, and the junction held 6 bases outside the gene matches. CDR3 nucleotide sequence: TGTGCCAGCAGCGTACTAGCGGGGGGTGGAGCCATTCAGTACTTC. This codes for CASSVLAGGGAIQYF.

The chain is built from TRBV5-1 and TRBJ1-1; 8 nucleotides align to TRBD1. J was trimmed by 4 bases and V by 6 bases; bases with no gene match: 5. The germline V gene has CDR1 SGHRS and CDR2 YFSETQ. The CDR3 loop spans 13 amino acids. Here the CDR3 reads CASTTGVSTEAFF. The DNA for the CDR3 is TGCGCCAGCACGACAGGGGTGAGCACTGAAGCTTTCTTT.

V and J are TRBV6-1 and TRBJ2-1, with 7 bases identical to TRBD2. This CDR3 is 14 amino acids long. Unmatched junction bases numbered 2, after V lost 6 bases and J lost 0 bases. Germline loops: CDR1 MNHNS, CDR2 SASEGT. DNA of the CDR3: TGTGCCAGCAGCGGGGGGAGCTCCTACAATGAGCAGTTCTTC. This translates into CASSGGSSYNEQFF.

CDR3 in DNA: TGTGCCAGCAGTGAGTGGGCTATGCTCTACGAGCAGTACTTC. Its protein product is CASSEWAMLYEQYF. The chain links TRBV6-1 to TRBJ2-7; no definite D call. This CDR3 has 14 amino acids. V was pared by 3 bases and J by 3 bases, with 12 bases between. The germline gives CDR1 MNHNS, CDR2 SASEGT.

The rearrangement joins TRBV18 to TRBJ1-1, with D tentatively TRBD1 (5 bases). Looked up from germline, CDR1 is KGHSH and CDR2 is LQKENI. V lost 5 bases and J 5 bases, leaving 9 bases between the germline ends. The length of the CDR3 is 12 residues. Written as DNA, the CDR3 is TGTGCCAGCTCAATACAGGAGACTGAAGCTTTCTTT. Translating it yields CASSIQETEAFF.

The chain employs TRBV9 and TRBJ1-3, with D unclear. The germline CDR1 and CDR2 sequences are SGDLS and YYNGEE. Trimming removed 0 bases at V and 0 bases at J, with 10 bases between. The CDR3 extends over 16 amino acids. This CDR3 is CASSVGGQTSGNTIYF. CDR3 sequence (DNA): TGTGCCAGCAGCGTAGGAGGGCAGACCTCTGGAAACACCATATATTTT.